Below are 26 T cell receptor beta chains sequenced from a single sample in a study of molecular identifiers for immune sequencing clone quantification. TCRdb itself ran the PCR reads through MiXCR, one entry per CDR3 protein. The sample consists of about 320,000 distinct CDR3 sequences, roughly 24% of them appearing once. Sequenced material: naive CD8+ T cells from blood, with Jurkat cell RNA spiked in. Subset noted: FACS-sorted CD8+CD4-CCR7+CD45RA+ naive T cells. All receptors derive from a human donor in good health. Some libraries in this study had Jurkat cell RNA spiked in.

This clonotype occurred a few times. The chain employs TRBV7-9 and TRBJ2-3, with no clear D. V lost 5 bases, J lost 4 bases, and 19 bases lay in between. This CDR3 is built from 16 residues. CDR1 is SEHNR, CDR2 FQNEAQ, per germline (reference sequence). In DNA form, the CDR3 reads TGTGCCAGCAGCCTACCCCGAGCGCCGACCTCAGATACGCAGTATTTT. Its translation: CASSLPRAPTSDTQYF.

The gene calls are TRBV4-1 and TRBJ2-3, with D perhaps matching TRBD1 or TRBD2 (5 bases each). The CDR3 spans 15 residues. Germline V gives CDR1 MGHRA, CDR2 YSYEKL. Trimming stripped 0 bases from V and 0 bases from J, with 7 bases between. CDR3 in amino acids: CASSQEGRSTDTQYF. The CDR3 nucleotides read TGCGCCAGCAGCCAAGAGGGACGAAGCACAGATACGCAGTATTTT.

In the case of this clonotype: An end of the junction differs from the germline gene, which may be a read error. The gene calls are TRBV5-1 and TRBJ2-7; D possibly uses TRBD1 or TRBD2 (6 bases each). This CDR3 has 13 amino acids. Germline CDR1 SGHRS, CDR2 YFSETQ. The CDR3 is CTSSLGAGNEQYF. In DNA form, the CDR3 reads TGCACCAGCAGCTTGGGGGCGGGGAACGAGCAGTACTTC.

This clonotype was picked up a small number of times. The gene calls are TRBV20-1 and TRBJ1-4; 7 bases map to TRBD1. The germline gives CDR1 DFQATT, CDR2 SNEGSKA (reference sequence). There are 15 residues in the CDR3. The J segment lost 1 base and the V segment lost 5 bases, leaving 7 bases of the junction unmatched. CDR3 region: CSAPRTGRTNEKLFF. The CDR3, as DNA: TGCAGTGCTCCCCGGACAGGCCGAACTAATGAAAAACTGTTTTTT.

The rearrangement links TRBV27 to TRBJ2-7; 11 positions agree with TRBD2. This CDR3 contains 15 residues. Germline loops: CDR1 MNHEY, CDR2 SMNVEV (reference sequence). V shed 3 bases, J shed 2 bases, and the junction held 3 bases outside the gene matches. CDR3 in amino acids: CASSFGTSGPYEQYF. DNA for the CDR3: TGTGCCAGCAGTTTTGGGACTAGCGGCCCCTACGAGCAGTACTTC.

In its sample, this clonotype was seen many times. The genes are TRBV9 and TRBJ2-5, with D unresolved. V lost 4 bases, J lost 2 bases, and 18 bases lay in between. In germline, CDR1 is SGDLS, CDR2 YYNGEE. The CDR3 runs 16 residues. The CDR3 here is CASSYSATTSQETQYF. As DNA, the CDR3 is TGTGCCAGCAGCTATTCCGCCACGACCTCACAAGAGACCCAGTACTTC.

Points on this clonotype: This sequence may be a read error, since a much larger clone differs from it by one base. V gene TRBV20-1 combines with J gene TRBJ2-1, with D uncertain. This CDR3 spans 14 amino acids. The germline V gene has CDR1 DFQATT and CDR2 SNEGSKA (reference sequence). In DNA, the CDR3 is TGCAATGCTAGAGTTGCGGTACCTTACAATGAGCAGTTCTTC. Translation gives CNARVAVPYNEQFF.

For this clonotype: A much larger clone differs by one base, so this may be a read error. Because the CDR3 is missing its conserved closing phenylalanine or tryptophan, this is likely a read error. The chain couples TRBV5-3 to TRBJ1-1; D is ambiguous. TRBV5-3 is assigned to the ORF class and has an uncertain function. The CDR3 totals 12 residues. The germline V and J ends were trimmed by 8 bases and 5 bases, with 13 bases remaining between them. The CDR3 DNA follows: TGTGCCAGCAGTTCAGGAATAACTGAAGCTTTCCTT. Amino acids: CASSSGITEAFL.

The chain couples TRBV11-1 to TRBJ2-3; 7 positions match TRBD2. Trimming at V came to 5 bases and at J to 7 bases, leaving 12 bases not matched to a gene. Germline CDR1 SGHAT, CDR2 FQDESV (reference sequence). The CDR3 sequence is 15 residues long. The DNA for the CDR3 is TGTGCCAGCAGCCGGGATGGGGGGGACTTACATACGCAGTATTTT. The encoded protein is CASSRDGGDLHTQYF.

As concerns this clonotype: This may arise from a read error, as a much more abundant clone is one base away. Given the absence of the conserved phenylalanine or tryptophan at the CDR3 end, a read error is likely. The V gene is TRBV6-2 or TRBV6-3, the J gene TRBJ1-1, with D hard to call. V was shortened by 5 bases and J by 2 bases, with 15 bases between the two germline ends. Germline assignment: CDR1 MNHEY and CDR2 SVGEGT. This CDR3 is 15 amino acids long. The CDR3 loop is CASSLRTARNTEAFS. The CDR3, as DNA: TGTGCCAGCAGTCTCCGGACGGCGAGAAACACTGAAGCTTTCTCT.

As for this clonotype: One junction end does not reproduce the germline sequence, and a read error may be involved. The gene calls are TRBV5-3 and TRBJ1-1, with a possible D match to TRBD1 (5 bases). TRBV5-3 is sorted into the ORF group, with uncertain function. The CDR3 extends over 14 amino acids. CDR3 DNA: TGTGCCAGCAGCTCGGGACCCGGGAACACTGAAGCTTTCTTT. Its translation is CASSSGPGNTEAFF.

CDR3 protein: CASSGQKAYEQYF. The CDR3, as DNA: TGTGCCAGCAGCGGACAGAAAGCATACGAGCAGTACTTC. The genes are TRBV12-3 or TRBV12-4 and TRBJ2-7, with D perhaps matching TRBD1 (6 bases). This CDR3 contains 13 residues. V dropped 6 bases and J dropped 4 bases, with 13 bases sitting between them.

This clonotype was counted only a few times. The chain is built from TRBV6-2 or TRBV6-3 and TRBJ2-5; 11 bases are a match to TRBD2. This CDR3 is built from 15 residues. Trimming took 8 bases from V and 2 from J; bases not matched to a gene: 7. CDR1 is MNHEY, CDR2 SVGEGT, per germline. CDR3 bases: TGTGCCAGCTTACTACTAGCGGGGGTACAAGAGACCCAGTACTTC. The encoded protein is CASLLLAGVQETQYF.

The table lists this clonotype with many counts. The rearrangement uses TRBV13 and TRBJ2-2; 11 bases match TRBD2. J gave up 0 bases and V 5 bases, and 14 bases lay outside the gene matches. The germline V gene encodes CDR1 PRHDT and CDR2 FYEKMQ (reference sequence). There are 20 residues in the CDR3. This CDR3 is CASSPQGVGLAEANTGELFF. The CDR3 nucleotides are TGTGCCAGCAGCCCCCAGGGGGTGGGACTAGCGGAGGCGAACACCGGGGAGCTGTTTTTT.

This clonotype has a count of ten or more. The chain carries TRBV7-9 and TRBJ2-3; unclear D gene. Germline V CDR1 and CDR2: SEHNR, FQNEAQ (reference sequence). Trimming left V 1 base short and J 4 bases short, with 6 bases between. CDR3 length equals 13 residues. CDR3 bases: TGTGCCAGCAGCTTAGTTGTGTCAGATACGCAGTATTTT. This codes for CASSLVVSDTQYF.

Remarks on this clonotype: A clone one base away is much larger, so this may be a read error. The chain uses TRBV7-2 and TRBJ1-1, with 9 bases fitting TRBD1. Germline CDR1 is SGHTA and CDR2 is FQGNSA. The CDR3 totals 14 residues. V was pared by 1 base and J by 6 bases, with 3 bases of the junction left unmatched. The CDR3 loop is CASSLVQGAPEAFF. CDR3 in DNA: TGTGCCAGCAGCTTAGTACAGGGGGCCCCTGAAGCTTTCTTT.

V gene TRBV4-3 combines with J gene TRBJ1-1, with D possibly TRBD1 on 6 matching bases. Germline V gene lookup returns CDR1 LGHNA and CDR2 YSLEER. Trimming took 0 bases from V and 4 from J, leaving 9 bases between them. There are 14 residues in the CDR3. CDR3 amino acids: CASSQDGGPTEAFF. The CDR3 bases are TGCGCCAGCAGCCAAGATGGGGGGCCCACTGAAGCTTTCTTT.

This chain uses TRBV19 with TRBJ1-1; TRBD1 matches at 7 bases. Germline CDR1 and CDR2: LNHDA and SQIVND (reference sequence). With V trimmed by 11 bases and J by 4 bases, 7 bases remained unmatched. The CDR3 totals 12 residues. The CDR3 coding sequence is TGTGCCGCCGGGACAGCGGCCACTGAAGCTTTCTTT. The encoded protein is CAAGTAATEAFF.

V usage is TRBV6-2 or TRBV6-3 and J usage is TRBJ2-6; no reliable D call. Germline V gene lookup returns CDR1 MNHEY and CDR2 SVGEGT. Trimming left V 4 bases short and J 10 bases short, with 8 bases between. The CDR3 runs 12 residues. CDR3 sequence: CASSLLLNVLTF. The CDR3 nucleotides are TGTGCCAGCAGTTTACTACTAAACGTCCTGACTTTC.

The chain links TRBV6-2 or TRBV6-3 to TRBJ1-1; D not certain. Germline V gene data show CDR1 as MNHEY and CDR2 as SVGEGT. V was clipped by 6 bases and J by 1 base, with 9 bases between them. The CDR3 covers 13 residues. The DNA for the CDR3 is TGTGCCAGCAGCGAGACAAGGAACACTGAAGCTTTCTTT. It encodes CASSETRNTEAFF.

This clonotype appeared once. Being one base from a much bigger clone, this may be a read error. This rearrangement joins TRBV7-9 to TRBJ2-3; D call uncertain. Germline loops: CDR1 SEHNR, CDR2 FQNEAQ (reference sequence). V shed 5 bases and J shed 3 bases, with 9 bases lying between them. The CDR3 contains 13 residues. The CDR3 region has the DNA TGTGCCAGCAGCCCCTGTTGGACAGATACGCAGTATTTT. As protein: CASSPCWTDTQYF.

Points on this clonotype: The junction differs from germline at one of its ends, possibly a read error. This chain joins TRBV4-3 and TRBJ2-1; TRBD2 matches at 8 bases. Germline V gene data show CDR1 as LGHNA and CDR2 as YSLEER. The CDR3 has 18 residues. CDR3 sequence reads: CASGQDLNGRAIYNEQFF. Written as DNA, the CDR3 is TGCGCCAGCGGCCAAGATCTCAACGGGAGGGCCATCTACAATGAGCAGTTCTTC.

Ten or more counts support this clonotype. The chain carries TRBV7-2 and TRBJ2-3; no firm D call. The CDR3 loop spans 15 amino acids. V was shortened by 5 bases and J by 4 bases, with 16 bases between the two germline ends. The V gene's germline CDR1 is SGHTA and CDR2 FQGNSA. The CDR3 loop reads CASSRRSPGADTQYF. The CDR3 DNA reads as TGTGCCAGCAGCCGACGATCACCTGGGGCAGATACGCAGTATTTT.

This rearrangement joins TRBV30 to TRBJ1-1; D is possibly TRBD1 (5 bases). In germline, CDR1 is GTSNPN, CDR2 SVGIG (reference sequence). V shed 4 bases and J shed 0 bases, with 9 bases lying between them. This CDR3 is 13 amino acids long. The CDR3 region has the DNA TGTGCCTGGACAGGGAGTTTGAACACTGAAGCTTTCTTT. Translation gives CAWTGSLNTEAFF.

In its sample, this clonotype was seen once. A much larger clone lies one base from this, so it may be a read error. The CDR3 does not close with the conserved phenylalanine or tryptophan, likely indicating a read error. The CDR3 spells CASSRQGAYLNTGELFS. The CDR3, as DNA: TGTGCCAGCAGCCGACAGGGGGCATATCTCAACACCGGGGAGCTGTTTTCT. The rearrangement joins TRBV7-9 to TRBJ2-2, with 10 nucleotides matching TRBD1. Trimming cost V 5 bases and J 2 bases; bases outside gene matches: 8. Germline CDR1 SEHNR, CDR2 FQNEAQ (reference sequence). This CDR3 has 17 residues.

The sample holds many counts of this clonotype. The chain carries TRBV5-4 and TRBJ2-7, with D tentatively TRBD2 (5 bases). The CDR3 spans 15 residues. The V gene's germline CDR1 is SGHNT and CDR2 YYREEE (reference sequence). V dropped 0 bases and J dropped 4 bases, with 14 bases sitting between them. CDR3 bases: TGTGCCAGCAGCTTGGGGACGGACCGGACTTACGAGCAGTACTTC. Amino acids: CASSLGTDRTYEQYF.